Sequencing of this T cell receptor (beta chain) was carried out in a study of graft-versus-host responses after intestinal transplantation. The overall study: Isolated intestinal, liver-intestinal, or multivisceral transplants had been given to the recipients. Induction with anti-thymocyte globulin, then tacrolimus and steroids for around three years, was given to all recipients. Regarding the study as a whole: Across patients carrying graft-donor T cell macrochimerism, allografts held high graft-versus-host to host-versus-graft clonal ratios. Recipient-marrow GvH clones were detected, some having first appeared in ileum or blood.

For this clone: As yet, its antigen is unknown.

Trimming took 4 bases from V and 12 from J; bases not matched to a gene: 6. Germline V CDR1 and CDR2: MNHEY, SMNVEV (reference sequence). The CDR3 runs to 15 residues. Sequencing was performed with immunoSEQ multiplex PCR; in TCRdb, only in-frame clones are kept and a portion is missing. The repertoire has more than 80,000 clones, approximately 91% of them found once; the top ten carry roughly 0.37%. The source is a human donor who received an intestinal transplant. The chain recombines TRBV27 with TRBJ2-1; 16 bases agree with TRBD2. This sample comprised unstimulated CD4+ T cells sorted from spleen or lymph node cells, obtained before intestinal transplant. DNA of the CDR3: TGTGCCAGCAGTTCGGGACTAGCGGGGGGGCCGGGGCAGTTCTTC. Residues: CASSSGLAGGPGQFF.